This T cell receptor beta chain was recovered during a study of shared clonotypes between healthy human individuals. Trimming cost V 5 bases and J 8 bases; bases outside gene matches: 6. Looked up from germline, CDR1 is SGHDN and CDR2 is FVKESK. There are 13 residues in the CDR3. The protocol was immunoSEQ multiplex PCR, while the TCRdb copy is restricted to in-frame clones and leaves out a portion. The sample records over 2 million clones, just under 95% being singletons. Sequenced input: naive CD4+ T cells from PBMCs. Regarding subset: CD45RA+ positively selected. The TCR comes from a man aged 18 to 30 in good health. Some clones in this sample may be carry-over from other donors' samples. The chain is built from TRBV14 and TRBJ2-1, with 7 positions matching TRBD2. DNA for the CDR3: TGTGCCAGCAGCTCCCCTGGGAGGGATGAGCAGTTCTTC. It specifies CASSSPGRDEQFF.